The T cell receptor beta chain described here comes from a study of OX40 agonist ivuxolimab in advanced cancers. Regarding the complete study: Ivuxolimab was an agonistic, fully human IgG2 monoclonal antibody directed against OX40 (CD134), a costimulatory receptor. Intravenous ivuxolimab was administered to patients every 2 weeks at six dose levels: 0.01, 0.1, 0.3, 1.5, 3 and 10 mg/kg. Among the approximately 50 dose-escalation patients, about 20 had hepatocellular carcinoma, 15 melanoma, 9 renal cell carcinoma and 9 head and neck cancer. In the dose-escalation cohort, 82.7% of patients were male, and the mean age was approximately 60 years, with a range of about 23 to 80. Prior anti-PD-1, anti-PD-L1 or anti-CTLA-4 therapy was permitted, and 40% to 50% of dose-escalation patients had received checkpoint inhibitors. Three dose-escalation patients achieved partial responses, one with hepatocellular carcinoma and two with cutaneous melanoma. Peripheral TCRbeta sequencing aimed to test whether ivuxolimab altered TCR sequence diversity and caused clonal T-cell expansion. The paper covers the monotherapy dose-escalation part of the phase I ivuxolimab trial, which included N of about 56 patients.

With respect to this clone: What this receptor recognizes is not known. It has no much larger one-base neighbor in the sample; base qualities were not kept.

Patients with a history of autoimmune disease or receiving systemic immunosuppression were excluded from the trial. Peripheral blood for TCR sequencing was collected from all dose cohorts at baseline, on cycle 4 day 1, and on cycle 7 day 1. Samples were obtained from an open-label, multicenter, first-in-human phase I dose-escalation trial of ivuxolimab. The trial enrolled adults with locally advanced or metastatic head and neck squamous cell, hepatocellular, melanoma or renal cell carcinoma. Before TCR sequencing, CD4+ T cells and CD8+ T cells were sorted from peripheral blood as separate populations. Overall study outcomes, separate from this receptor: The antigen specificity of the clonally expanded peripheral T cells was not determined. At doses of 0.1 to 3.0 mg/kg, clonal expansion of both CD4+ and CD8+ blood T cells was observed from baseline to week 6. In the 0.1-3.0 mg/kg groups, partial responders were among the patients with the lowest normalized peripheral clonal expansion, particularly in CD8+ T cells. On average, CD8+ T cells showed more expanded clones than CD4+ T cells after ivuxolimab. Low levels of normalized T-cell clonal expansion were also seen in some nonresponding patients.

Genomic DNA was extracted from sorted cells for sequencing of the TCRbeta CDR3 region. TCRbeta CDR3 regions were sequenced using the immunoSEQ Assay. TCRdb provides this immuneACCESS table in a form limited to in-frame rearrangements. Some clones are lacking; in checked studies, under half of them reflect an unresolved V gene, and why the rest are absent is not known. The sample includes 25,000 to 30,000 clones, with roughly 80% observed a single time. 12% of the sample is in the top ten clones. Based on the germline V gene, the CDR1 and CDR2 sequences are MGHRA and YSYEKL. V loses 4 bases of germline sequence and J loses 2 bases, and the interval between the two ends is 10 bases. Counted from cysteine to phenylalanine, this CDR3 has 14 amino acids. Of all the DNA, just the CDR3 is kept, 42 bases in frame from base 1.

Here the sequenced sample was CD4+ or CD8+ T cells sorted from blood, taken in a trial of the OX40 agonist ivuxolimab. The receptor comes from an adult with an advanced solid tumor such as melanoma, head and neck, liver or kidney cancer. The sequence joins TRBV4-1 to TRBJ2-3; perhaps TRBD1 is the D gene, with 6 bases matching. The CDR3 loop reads CASSPTGDTDTQYF. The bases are TGCGCCAGCAGCCCGACAGGCGACACAGATACGCAGTATTTT.